Each of the 3 T cell receptor beta chains below was sequenced from the same sample in a study of cytomegalovirus exposure and HLA in healthy donors. This PCR relied on a set of 60 Vbeta primers and 13 Jbeta primers. The protocol was immunoSEQ multiplex PCR, while the TCRdb copy is restricted to in-frame clones and leaves out a portion. The repertoire holds 45,000 to 65,000 clones, with roughly 72% as singletons. The material sequenced was PBMCs. The receptors derive from a woman aged 50 to 60 in good health and CMV-seropositive.

The CDR3 region is CASSYGQGPIYEQYF. As DNA, the CDR3 is TGTGCCAGCAGCTACGGACAGGGTCCCATCTACGAGCAGTACTTC. V and J are TRBV11-3 and TRBJ2-7; 8 bases align to TRBD1. The germline V gene has CDR1 SGHNT and CDR2 YENEEA. The trim removed 4 bases at V and 3 bases at J, leaving 8 bases unmatched. This CDR3 is built from 15 residues.

The J gene is TRBJ1-2, the V gene TRBV7-9; TRBD1 matches at 7 bases. Germline V gene data show CDR1 as SEHNR and CDR2 as FQNEAQ (reference sequence). The CDR3 extends over 16 amino acids. The V gene end was trimmed by 4 bases and the J gene end by 6 bases; junction bases not matched to a gene: 14. CDR3 amino acids: CASSSPGAGGRDGYTF. As DNA, the CDR3 is TGTGCCAGCAGCTCTCCTGGCGCAGGGGGTAGGGATGGCTACACCTTC.

The rearrangement uses TRBV11-2 and TRBJ2-7, with 8 bases lining up with TRBD1. Looked up from germline, CDR1 is SGHAT and CDR2 is FQNNGV. The CDR3 runs to 14 residues. V lost 1 base to trimming and J lost 5 bases; unmatched junction nucleotides: 4. The CDR3 region is CASSLAGGIDEQYF. CDR3 DNA: TGTGCCAGCAGCTTAGCAGGGGGCATTGACGAGCAGTACTTC.